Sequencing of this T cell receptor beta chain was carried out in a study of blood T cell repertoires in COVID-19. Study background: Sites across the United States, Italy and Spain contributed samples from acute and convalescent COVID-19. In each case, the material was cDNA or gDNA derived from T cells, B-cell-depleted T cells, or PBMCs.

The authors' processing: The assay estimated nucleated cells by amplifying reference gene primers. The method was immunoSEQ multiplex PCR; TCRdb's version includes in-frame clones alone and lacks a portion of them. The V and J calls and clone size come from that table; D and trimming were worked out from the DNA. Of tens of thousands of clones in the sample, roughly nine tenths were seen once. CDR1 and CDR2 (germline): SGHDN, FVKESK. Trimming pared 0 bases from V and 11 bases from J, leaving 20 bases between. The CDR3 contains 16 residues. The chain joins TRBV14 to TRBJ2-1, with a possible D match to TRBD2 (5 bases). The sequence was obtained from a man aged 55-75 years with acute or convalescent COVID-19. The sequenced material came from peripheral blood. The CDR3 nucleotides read TGTGCCAGCAGCCAAGACTTAGCGCAGCAGTACGGGCAGCAGTTCTTC. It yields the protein CASSQDLAQQYGQQFF. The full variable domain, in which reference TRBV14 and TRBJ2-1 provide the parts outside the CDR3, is EAGVTQFPSHSVIEKGQTVTLRCDPISGHDNLYWYRRVMGKEIKFLLHFVKESKQDESGMPNNRFLAERTGGTYSTLKVQPAELEDSGVYFCASSQDLAQQYGQQFFGPGTRLTVL.